These 21 T cell receptor beta chains originate from one sample sequenced in a study of human T cells and chemical hapten exposure (TCRdb year 2021). Preparation of the library involved 5' RACE. The data were produced on an Illumina MiSeq. TCRdb trimmed the raw reads at Q25, called clones with MiXCR and kept productive beta chains. Rows are unified per CDR3 protein, each entry keeping the most common DNA and genes. This sample comprises more than 75,000 distinct CDR3 sequences, 15% to 20% of them detected only once. Together, the top ten hold over 6.5% of the sample. Total RNA was extracted from unfractionated whole blood collected in Tempus Blood RNA tubes. These TCRs come from a female donor in good health.

V gene TRBV28 combines with J gene TRBJ2-2; D could derive from TRBD1 or TRBD2 (5 bases each). The CDR3 sequence is 18 residues long. Germline-derived CDR1 and CDR2 are MDHEN and SYDVKM. V dropped 5 bases and J dropped 4 bases, with 23 bases sitting between them. The CDR3 DNA is TGTGCCAGCAGTAACACGCTCCTTTACCGTGGGACCACCGGGGAGCTGTTTTTT. This codes for CASSNTLLYRGTTGELFF.

In its sample, this clonotype was seen a few times. The chain combines TRBV7-9 with TRBJ1-3; D is uncertain. The germline V gene encodes CDR1 SEHNR and CDR2 FQNEAQ (reference sequence). V was shortened by 1 base and J by 2 bases, with 6 bases between the two germline ends. CDR3 length equals 14 residues. Here the CDR3 reads CASSLGGTGNTIYF. Written as DNA, the CDR3 is TGTGCCAGCAGCTTAGGAGGGACTGGAAACACCATATATTTT.

The V and J genes are TRBV7-2 and TRBJ2-1; 7 bases map to TRBD2. V trimming: 2 bases; J trimming: 7 bases; junction bases outside the gene matches: 11. CDR1 and CDR2 (germline): SGHTA, FQGNSA. The CDR3 runs to 16 residues. The CDR3 DNA reads TGTGCCAGCAGCTTATCCCCAGCGGGGAGGGAGAATGAGCAGTTCTTC. Residues: CASSLSPAGRENEQFF. The variable domain in full, with the rest retrieved from reference TRBV7-2 and TRBJ2-1, is GAGVSQSPSNKVTEKGKDVELRCDPISGHTALYWYRQSLGQGLEFLIYFQGNSAPDKSGLPSDRFSAERTGGSVSTLTIQRTQQEDSAVYLCASSLSPAGRENEQFFGPGTRLTVL.

In this sample, this clonotype turned up many times. V is TRBV5-1 and J is TRBJ1-2; D is possibly TRBD1 (5 bases). Between the trimmed V and J ends, which lost 0 bases and 2 bases, there was a span of 11 bases. Germline V gives CDR1 SGHRS, CDR2 YFSETQ. The CDR3 loop spans 15 amino acids. The CDR3 DNA is TGCGCCAGCAGCTTGGATTTGGGGGGGAACTATGGCTACACCTTC. This translates into CASSLDLGGNYGYTF.

V usage is TRBV2 and J usage is TRBJ2-3, with 13 bases matching TRBD2. The CDR3 has 15 residues. Germline V gene sequence: CDR1 SNHLY, CDR2 FYNNEI. J gave up 3 bases and V 6 bases, and 3 bases lay outside the gene matches. The CDR3: CASRALAGGTDTQYF. DNA for the CDR3: TGTGCCAGCAGGGCACTAGCGGGGGGGACAGATACGCAGTATTTT.

This clonotype was found many times. The CDR3 DNA is TGCAGCGTCCCCGGGCCGGGGGGAGGCTCTGGAAACACCATATATTTT. Its translation: CSVPGPGGGSGNTIYF. The chain carries TRBV29-1 and TRBJ1-3, with D possibly matching TRBD1 (5 bases). V dropped 6 bases and J dropped 0 bases, with 18 bases sitting between them. This CDR3 is built from 16 residues. Germline V CDR1 and CDR2: SQVTM, ANQGSEA.

The chain is built from TRBV6-2 or TRBV6-3 and TRBJ2-3; 9 positions match TRBD2. Germline trimming cut 3 bases from V and 5 bases from J; bases unmatched to any gene: 9. Germline V gives CDR1 MNHEY, CDR2 SVGEGT. The CDR3 runs 16 residues. The CDR3 coding sequence is TGTGCCAGCAGTTATCAGGGACTAGCATCTGGAGATACGCAGTATTTT. Encoded protein: CASSYQGLASGDTQYF.

This clonotype came up a few times. The chain employs TRBV7-8 and TRBJ2-2, with D perhaps matching TRBD1 or TRBD2 (5 bases each). The CDR3 extends over 13 amino acids. V gave up 5 bases and J gave up 6 bases, with 10 bases separating them. CDR1 SGHVS and CDR2 FQNEAQ come from the germline V gene. The CDR3 nucleotides are TGTGCCAGCAGCCAGGGACCGGCCGGGGAGCTGTTTTTT. Translating it yields CASSQGPAGELFF.

This clonotype was picked up a small number of times. The chain recombines TRBV20-1 with TRBJ1-5; the D gene is possibly TRBD1 (6 bases). Per the germline V gene, CDR1 is DFQATT and CDR2 is SNEGSKA (reference sequence). V was shortened by 1 base and J by 7 bases, with 11 bases between the two germline ends. The CDR3 loop spans 13 amino acids. For the CDR3, the DNA is TGCAGTGCTAGAGGGGACAAAGGGCAGCCCCAGCATTTT. Its protein product is CSARGDKGQPQHF.

The CDR3 DNA follows: TGCAGTGCTAGGCTCAGGGGGCCGAATCAGCCCCAGCATTTT. This sequence encodes CSARLRGPNQPQHF. The genes are TRBV20-1 and TRBJ1-5, with 8 nucleotides matching TRBD1. The CDR3 length is 14 residues. J lost 4 bases, V lost 3 bases, and 5 bases had no gene match. Germline lookup yields CDR1 DFQATT and CDR2 SNEGSKA (reference sequence).

This chain links TRBV2 with TRBJ2-7; maybe TRBD2 (5 bases). Trimming left V 0 bases short and J 5 bases short, with 14 bases between. The CDR3 sequence is 15 residues long. CDR1 and CDR2 from the germline V gene are SNHLY and FYNNEI. The CDR3 region has the DNA TGTGCCAGCAGTGAAGCACTGTGGCTAGCAGACGAGCAGTACTTC. This encodes CASSEALWLADEQYF.

This rearrangement joins TRBV6-2 or TRBV6-3 to TRBJ1-1; D ambiguous. CDR3 length equals 13 residues. Germline values: CDR1 MNHEY, CDR2 SVGEGT. V lost 6 bases and J 4 bases, leaving 12 bases between the germline ends. The CDR3 sequence: CASSPEVFTEAFF. The CDR3 DNA reads as TGTGCCAGCAGCCCGGAGGTCTTCACTGAAGCTTTCTTT.

This clonotype was picked up many times. The chain recombines TRBV30 with TRBJ2-2, with D hard to call. There are 11 residues in the CDR3. CDR1 GTSNPN and CDR2 SVGIG come from the germline V gene (reference sequence). CDR3 in amino acids: CASRQPGELFF. CDR3 coding DNA: TGTGCTTCGCGACAACCCGGGGAGCTGTTTTTT.

The CDR3 bases are TGTGCCAGCACCGCCGACCAGGGAAATCAGCCCCAGCATTTT. Translating gives CASTADQGNQPQHF. The J gene is TRBJ1-5, the V gene TRBV6-1; a weak D match, TRBD1 (5 bases). CDR1 is MNHNS and CDR2 is SASEGT in the germline V gene. V lost 7 bases and J lost 4, with 14 bases in between. CDR3 length: 14 amino acids.

V is TRBV12-3 or TRBV12-4 and J is TRBJ2-1; 7 nucleotides align to TRBD1. The ends lost 5 bases at V and 7 bases at J; junction bases unmatched: 11. This CDR3 region has 15 residues. CDR3 DNA: TGTGCCAGCAGTCCTAGGACAGGATATTGGAATGAGCAGTTCTTC. Translated, it gives CASSPRTGYWNEQFF.

The chain combines TRBV6-6 with TRBJ1-1; D unresolved. The CDR3 spans 15 residues. Trimming removed 5 bases at V and 3 bases at J, with 16 bases between. Germline V lookup: CDR1 MNHNY, CDR2 SVGAGI (reference sequence). The CDR3 DNA reads TGTGCCAGCAGTGACACGGGGAAGGGATACACTGAAGCTTTCTTT. Its protein is CASSDTGKGYTEAFF.

In this sample, this clonotype turned up many times. The chain links TRBV10-2 to TRBJ1-1, with D uncertain. Germline values: CDR1 WSHSY, CDR2 SAAADI. CDR3 length equals 12 residues. The V end was cut by 2 bases, the J end by 6 bases, with 7 bases between. CDR3 loop: CASSEGGAEAFF. CDR3 DNA sequence: TGCGCCAGCAGTGAGGGAGGCGCTGAAGCTTTCTTT.

This clonotype has only a few counts. The chain employs TRBV6-5 and TRBJ2-7, with 8 nucleotides matching TRBD1. CDR3 length equals 13 residues. Trimming took 6 bases from V and 3 from J; bases not matched to a gene: 4. Looked up from germline, CDR1 is MNHEY and CDR2 is SVGAGI. CDR3 coding DNA: TGTGCCAGCAGAGACAGGGGAAGCTACGAGCAGTACTTC. Protein: CASRDRGSYEQYF.

Here the CDR3 reads CASRRDSNQPQHF. The CDR3 DNA reads as TGTGCCAGCAGAAGAGATAGCAATCAGCCCCAGCATTTT. The rearrangement links TRBV2 to TRBJ1-5; D uncertain. The CDR3 contains 13 residues. In germline, CDR1 is SNHLY, CDR2 FYNNEI. The V and J ends lost 6 bases and 0 bases respectively, with 6 bases between them.

V gene TRBV4-2 combines with J gene TRBJ2-1, with 9 bases fitting TRBD2. The CDR3 has 16 residues. From germline, CDR1 is LGHNA and CDR2 YNFKEQ. The trim removed 4 bases at V and 8 bases at J, leaving 12 bases unmatched. In DNA, the CDR3 is TGTGCCAGCAGCCGTTCTGATGCGGGAGGGTTCCATGAGCAGTTCTTC. Residues: CASSRSDAGGFHEQFF.

The chain combines TRBV7-2 with TRBJ1-2; the D is unclear. Trimming shortened V by 5 bases and J by 0 bases, and 10 bases separated the two germline ends. The CDR3 runs 14 residues. CDR1 and CDR2 (germline): SGHTA, FQGNSA. The CDR3 coding sequence is TGTGCCAGCAGCCAACGCCGGTCTAACTATGGCTACACCTTC. Residues: CASSQRRSNYGYTF.